These 22 T cell receptor beta chains were all obtained from the same sample, sequenced in a study of blood T cell repertoires in COVID-19. Libraries were prepared by immunoSEQ multiplex PCR; TCRdb keeps only in-frame clonotypes and omits some of them. Here the sample spans 150,000 or so clones, roughly 69% being singletons. Specimen: peripheral blood. These receptors all stem from a woman in her 70s with acute or convalescent COVID-19.

The chain links TRBV6-1 to TRBJ2-7; D is unclear. Between the trimmed V and J ends, which lost 0 bases and 4 bases, there was a span of 7 bases. The CDR3 totals 13 residues. Germline V CDR1 and CDR2: MNHNS, SASEGT. This CDR3 is CASSEAPRYEQYF. The DNA for the CDR3 is TGTGCCAGCAGTGAAGCCCCCCGGTACGAGCAGTACTTC.

The chain recombines TRBV4-2 with TRBJ2-3; D might be TRBD1 (6 bases). Germline CDR1 and CDR2: LGHNA and YNFKEQ. Trimming took off 1 base at V and 0 bases at J, with 8 bases between the two ends. The length of the CDR3 is 15 residues. DNA for the CDR3: TGTGCCAGCAGCCAAGGGCAGGGGAGCACAGATACGCAGTATTTT. This encodes CASSQGQGSTDTQYF.

This chain connects TRBV5-6 to TRBJ1-5; the match to TRBD1 covers 7 bases. The CDR3 is 16 residues long. The V and J ends lost 4 bases and 3 bases, in that order; junction bases with no gene match: 10. CDR1 SGHDT and CDR2 YYEEEE come from the germline V gene. CDR3 DNA: TGTGCCAGCAGCCGCAGACAGGGATTACTCAATCAGCCCCAGCATTTT. Translated: CASSRRQGLLNQPQHF.

This clone was counted between two and nine times. The chain couples TRBV23-1 to TRBJ2-7; 8 bases line up with TRBD1. TRBV23-1 qualifies as an ORF whose function is uncertain. J lost 7 bases, V lost 0 bases, and 8 bases had no gene match. This CDR3 has 15 amino acids. The CDR3, as DNA: TGCGCCAGCAGTCAATCGGACAGGGTCGATAGGGAGCAGTACTTC. It specifies CASSQSDRVDREQYF.

The V gene is TRBV10-3, the J gene TRBJ2-2; D is ambiguous. The V and J ends lost 8 bases and 7 bases respectively, with 8 bases between them. CDR1 is ENHRY, CDR2 SYGVKD, per germline. This CDR3 is built from 11 residues. The CDR3, as DNA: TGTGCCATCGGTACGGTCGGGGAGCTGTTTTTT. Translation gives CAIGTVGELFF.

This clone was counted at least ten times. The gene calls are TRBV29-1 and TRBJ2-3; D unresolved. The CDR3 consists of 12 residues. Trimming pared 7 bases from V and 0 bases from J, leaving 8 bases between. Per germline, CDR1 SQVTM and CDR2 ANQGSEA. The CDR3 reads CSASSSTDTQYF. The CDR3 coding sequence is TGCAGCGCCTCTTCTAGCACAGATACGCAGTATTTT.

The chain couples TRBV5-5 to TRBJ2-7; D is unresolved. In germline, CDR1 is SGHKS, CDR2 YYEKEE (reference sequence). The CDR3 runs to 13 residues. V gave up 1 base and J gave up 1 base, with 6 bases separating them. The DNA for the CDR3 is TGTGCCAGCAGCTTGCCGACATCCTACGAGCAGTACTTC. As protein: CASSLPTSYEQYF.

The rearrangement links TRBV13 to TRBJ1-1; D uncertain. Trimming left V 5 bases short and J 0 bases short, with 13 bases between. Germline V lookup: CDR1 PRHDT, CDR2 FYEKMQ (reference sequence). The CDR3 has 15 amino acids. The CDR3 spells CASSPRRQVNTEAFF. CDR3 bases: TGTGCCAGCAGCCCCAGAAGGCAGGTGAACACTGAAGCTTTCTTT.

This clone was seen only a few times. The genes are TRBV5-1 and TRBJ2-1; 8 nucleotides line up with TRBD2. The V gene end was trimmed by 4 bases and the J gene end by 5 bases; junction bases not matched to a gene: 11. Germline CDR1 and CDR2: SGHRS and YFSETQ. The CDR3 totals 16 residues. CDR3 bases: TGCGCCAGCAGCACCCGTGGGACTAGGCGGAACAATGAGCAGTTCTTC. Amino acids: CASSTRGTRRNNEQFF. Full variable domain (remainder filled in from reference TRBV5-1 and TRBJ2-1): KAGVTQTPRYLIKTRGQQVTLSCSPISGHRSVSWYQQTPGQGLQFLFEYFSETQRNKGNFPGRFSGRQFSNSRSEMNVSTLELGDSALYLCASSTRGTRRNNEQFFGPGTRLTVL.

This clone was seen a few times. The chain carries TRBV4-3 and TRBJ2-1, with a possible D match to TRBD2 (7 bases). Germline CDR1 is LGHNA and CDR2 is YSLEER. CDR3 length: 16 amino acids. Trimming took off 0 bases at V and 2 bases at J, with 11 bases between the two ends. CDR3: CASSQEWRGPYNEQFF. The CDR3 DNA follows: TGCGCCAGCAGCCAAGAGTGGCGGGGGCCCTACAATGAGCAGTTCTTC.

This clone was seen just once. V and J are TRBV9 and TRBJ1-1; D ambiguous. The CDR3 is 15 residues long. The germline gives CDR1 SGDLS, CDR2 YYNGEE. V lost 0 bases and J lost 0, with 9 bases in between. CDR3 region: CASSVGADVNTEAFF. The CDR3 nucleotides read TGTGCCAGCAGCGTAGGGGCAGACGTGAACACTGAAGCTTTCTTT.

This clone was found a few times. The V and J genes are TRBV18 and TRBJ1-4; TRBD1 matches at 10 bases. Germline CDR1 reads KGHSH; CDR2 reads LQKENI. V shed 6 bases, J shed 0 bases, and the junction held 13 bases outside the gene matches. The CDR3 is made up of 19 amino acids. The DNA of the CDR3 is TGTGCCAGCTCCCTAAAGACAGGGGGCGCTGGCCCAACTAATGAAAAACTGTTTTTT. It encodes CASSLKTGGAGPTNEKLFF.

In its sample, this clone was seen once. The rearrangement links TRBV7-2 to TRBJ2-5; TRBD2 matches at 11 bases. The CDR3 spans 18 residues. CDR1 is SGHTA, CDR2 FQGNSA, per germline. The J segment lost 4 bases and the V segment lost 1 base, leaving 11 bases of the junction unmatched. CDR3 in DNA: TGTGCCAGCAGCTTAGTGGGACCTAGCGGGGGGAAGGGAGAGACCCAGTACTTC. Translated, it gives CASSLVGPSGGKGETQYF.

The genes are TRBV29-1 and TRBJ2-7; 9 nucleotides agree with TRBD1. The germline V gene encodes CDR1 SQVTM and CDR2 ANQGSEA. This CDR3 is built from 12 residues. V was clipped by 6 bases and J by 1 base; unmatched bases: 1. CDR3 in DNA: TGCAGCGTCGGGACAGGGTCCTACGAGCAGTACTTC. Translation gives CSVGTGSYEQYF.

The rearrangement joins TRBV27 to TRBJ1-3; 12 positions match TRBD1. The CDR3 runs 17 residues. CDR1 is MNHEY, CDR2 SMNVEV, per germline (reference sequence). The trim removed 6 bases at V and 4 bases at J, leaving 10 bases unmatched. CDR3 bases: TGTGCCAGCAGCCTTTTCGGGGGACAGGGGGCCGGAAACACCATATATTTT. Its protein is CASSLFGGQGAGNTIYF.

This clone appeared a few times. This sequence joins TRBV5-4 and TRBJ2-2; 7 bases match TRBD1. V lost 0 bases, J lost 8 bases, and 4 bases stayed unmatched. In germline, CDR1 is SGHNT, CDR2 YYREEE (reference sequence). The CDR3 has 14 amino acids. As DNA, the CDR3 is TGTGCCAGCAGCTTGGGGACAGGAGCTGGGGAGCTGTTTTTT. Encoded protein: CASSLGTGAGELFF.

There are a few counts of this clone. The chain links TRBV5-4 to TRBJ2-2; 8 bases agree with TRBD1. The V gene end was trimmed by 6 bases and the J gene end by 6 bases; junction bases not matched to a gene: 7. This CDR3 spans 14 amino acids. Germline loops: CDR1 SGHNT, CDR2 YYREEE (reference sequence). The CDR3 loop reads CASNLNRGAGELFF. CDR3 coding DNA: TGTGCCAGCAATCTCAACAGGGGGGCCGGGGAGCTGTTTTTT.

The chain is built from TRBV11-2 and TRBJ1-5, with 9 bases matching TRBD1. The CDR3 extends over 15 amino acids. V lost 5 bases to trimming and J lost 6 bases; unmatched junction nucleotides: 8. CDR1 and CDR2 from the germline V gene are SGHAT and FQNNGV. The CDR3 nucleotides are TGTGCCAGCAGCATTGGGACAGGGAAGGTTCAGCCCCAGCATTTT. Amino acids: CASSIGTGKVQPQHF. The full variable domain, completed using reference TRBV11-2 and TRBJ1-5, is EAGVAQSPRYKIIEKRQSVAFWCNPISGHATLYWYQQILGQGPKLLIQFQNNGVVDDSQLPKDRFSAERLKGVDSTLKIQPAKLEDSAVYLCASSIGTGKVQPQHFGDGTRLSIL.

This chain links TRBV7-2 with TRBJ2-7, with a weak D call TRBD2 (5 bases). The CDR3 runs to 15 residues. Germline CDR1 and CDR2: SGHTA and FQGNSA. Trimming stripped 5 bases from V and 0 bases from J, with 14 bases between. The DNA of the CDR3 is TGTGCCAGCAGCCTAACTAGAATTAGCTCCTACGAGCAGTACTTC. This codes for CASSLTRISSYEQYF.

The V call is TRBV7-8, the J call TRBJ1-5; a weak D match, TRBD1 (5 bases). The CDR3 loop spans 15 amino acids. V lost 1 base and J lost 9, with 16 bases in between. CDR1 is SGHVS, CDR2 FQNEAQ, per germline. The CDR3 sequence: CASSLGGVGKWPQHF. The CDR3 DNA reads TGTGCCAGCAGCTTAGGGGGGGTGGGAAAGTGGCCCCAGCATTTT.

The chain has TRBV7-9 and TRBJ1-2; D gene unclear. The CDR3 spans 14 residues. Trimming pared 4 bases from V and 7 bases from J, leaving 16 bases between. CDR1 and CDR2 (germline): SEHNR, FQNEAQ (reference sequence). In DNA form, the CDR3 reads TGTGCCAGCAGCTCGCCGGGAGGCTATGGTGGCTACACCTTC. It specifies CASSSPGGYGGYTF.

The chain combines TRBV4-3 with TRBJ1-2; the D is unclear. V was shortened by 0 bases and J by 4 bases, with 12 bases between the two germline ends. The CDR3 is made up of 15 amino acids. Germline CDR1 reads LGHNA; CDR2 reads YSLEER. CDR3 bases: TGCGCCAGCAGCCAAGAAGGAGGGCGCGGCTATGGCTACACCTTC. It specifies CASSQEGGRGYGYTF.